The 2 T cell receptor beta chains below all came from one sample that was sequenced in a study of OX40 agonist ivuxolimab in advanced cancers. The repertoire was sequenced with immunoSEQ multiplex PCR; TCRdb's copy has only in-frame clones and lacks some. The table shows tens of thousands of clones, with 85% occurring only once. This material consisted of CD4+ or CD8+ T cells sorted from blood, taken in a trial of the OX40 agonist ivuxolimab. These receptors all stem from an adult with an advanced solid tumor such as melanoma, head and neck, liver or kidney cancer.

This chain links TRBV6-4 with TRBJ1-5; D remains ambiguous. The V gene lost 2 bases and the J gene lost 0 bases, with 5 bases spanning the gap. Germline lookup yields CDR1 MRHNA and CDR2 SNTAGT. The CDR3 spans 14 residues. The CDR3 nucleotides read TGTGCCAGCAGTGACGATGGTAGCAATCAGCCCCAGCATTTT. Protein sequence: CASSDDGSNQPQHF.

This clone was seen only once. The chain recombines TRBV4-1 with TRBJ2-7; maybe TRBD1 (6 bases). The V gene's germline CDR1 is MGHRA and CDR2 YSYEKL. The CDR3 is 15 amino acids. Trimming took 2 bases from V and 2 from J, leaving 13 bases between them. The chain's CDR3 is CASSQLATGTYEQYF. CDR3 nucleotides: TGCGCCAGCAGCCAACTCGCCACAGGGACCTACGAGCAGTACTTC.